One T cell receptor beta chain is described in this entry. Its antigen is still unknown. The sample comes from a study of T cell responses to AZD1222 COVID-19 vaccine. General study findings and limits: When two AZD1222 doses had been given, Spike-specific TCR breadth and depth rose. Seropositive status at baseline applied to only 6 or 7 AZD1222 recipients. Clonal diversity may have been underestimated, and the donors were mostly white British, with more females than males.

This CDR3 is built from 14 residues. Germline values: CDR1 SEHNR, CDR2 FQNEAQ (reference sequence). V gave up 3 bases and J gave up 6 bases; unmatched junction bases: 4. Produced via immunoSEQ multiplex PCR; TCRdb's table is partial and in-frame only. This sample has about 180,000 clones, with 88% found just once. The chain couples TRBV7-9 to TRBJ2-1, with 8 positions matching TRBD1. Sequencing was performed on peripheral blood, taken 28 days after the second AZD1222 dose. The receptor's source is an adult who received the AZD1222 COVID-19 vaccine. CDR3 sequence reads: CASSFPDRVNEQFF. CDR3 coding DNA: TGTGCCAGCAGCTTCCCGGACAGGGTCAATGAGCAGTTCTTC.